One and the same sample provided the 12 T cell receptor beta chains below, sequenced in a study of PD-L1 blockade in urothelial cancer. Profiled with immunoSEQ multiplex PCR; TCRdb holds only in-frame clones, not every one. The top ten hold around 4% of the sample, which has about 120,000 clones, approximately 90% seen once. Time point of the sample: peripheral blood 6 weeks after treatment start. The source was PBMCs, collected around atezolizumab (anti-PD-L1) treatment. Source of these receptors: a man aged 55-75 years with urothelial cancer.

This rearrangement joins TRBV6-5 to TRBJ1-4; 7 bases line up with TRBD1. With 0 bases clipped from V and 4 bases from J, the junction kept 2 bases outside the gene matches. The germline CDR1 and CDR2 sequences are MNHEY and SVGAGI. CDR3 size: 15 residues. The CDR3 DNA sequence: TGTGCCAGCAGTTACTCGACAGGGAGTAATGAAAAACTGTTTTTT. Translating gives CASSYSTGSNEKLFF.

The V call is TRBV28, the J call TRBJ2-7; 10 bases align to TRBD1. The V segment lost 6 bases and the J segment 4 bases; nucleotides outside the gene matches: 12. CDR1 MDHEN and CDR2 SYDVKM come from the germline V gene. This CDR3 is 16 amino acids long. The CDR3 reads CASSPPRGQGRYEQYF. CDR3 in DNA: TGTGCCAGCAGCCCACCAAGGGGACAGGGGCGGTACGAGCAGTACTTC. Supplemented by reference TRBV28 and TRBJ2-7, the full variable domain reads DVKVTQSSRYLVKRTGEKVFLECVQDMDHENMFWYRQDPGLGLRLIYFSYDVKMKEKGDIPEGYSVSREKKERFSLILESASTNQTSMYLCASSPPRGQGRYEQYFGPGTRLTVT.

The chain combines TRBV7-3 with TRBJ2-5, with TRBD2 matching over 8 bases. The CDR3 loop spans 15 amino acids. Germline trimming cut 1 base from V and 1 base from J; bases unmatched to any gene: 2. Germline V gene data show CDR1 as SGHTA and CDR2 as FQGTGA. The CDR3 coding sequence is TGTGCCAGCAGCTTAAGAGGGACTAGCCAAGAGACCCAGTACTTC. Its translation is CASSLRGTSQETQYF.

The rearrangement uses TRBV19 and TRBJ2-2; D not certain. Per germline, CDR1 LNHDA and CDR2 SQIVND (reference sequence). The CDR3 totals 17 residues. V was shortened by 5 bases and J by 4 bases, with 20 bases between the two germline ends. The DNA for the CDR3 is TGTGCCAGTAGTCTCGCGGTTCGTGAAGGTGGCACCGGGGAGCTGTTTTTT. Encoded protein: CASSLAVREGGTGELFF.

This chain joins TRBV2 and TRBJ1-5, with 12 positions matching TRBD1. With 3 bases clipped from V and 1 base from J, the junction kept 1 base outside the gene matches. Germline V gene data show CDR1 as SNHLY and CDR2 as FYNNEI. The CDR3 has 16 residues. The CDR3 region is CASSDGTGGSNQPQHF. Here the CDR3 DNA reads TGTGCCAGCAGTGATGGGACAGGGGGCAGCAATCAGCCCCAGCATTTT.

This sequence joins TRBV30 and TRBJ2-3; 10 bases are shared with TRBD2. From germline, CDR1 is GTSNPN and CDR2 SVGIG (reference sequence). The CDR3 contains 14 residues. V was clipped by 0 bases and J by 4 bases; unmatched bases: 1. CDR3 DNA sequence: TGTGCCTGGAGTGTAGCGGGAGGGTCAGATACGCAGTATTTT. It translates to CAWSVAGGSDTQYF. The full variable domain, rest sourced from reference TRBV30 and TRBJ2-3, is SQTIHQWPATLVQPVGSPLSLECTVEGTSNPNLYWYRQAAGRGLQLLFYSVGIGQISSEVPQNLSASRPQDRQFILSSKKLLLSDSGFYLCAWSVAGGSDTQYFGPGTRLTVL.

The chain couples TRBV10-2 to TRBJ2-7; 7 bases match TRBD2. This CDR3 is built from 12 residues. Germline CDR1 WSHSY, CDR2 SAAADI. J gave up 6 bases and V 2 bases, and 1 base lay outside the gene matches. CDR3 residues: CASSEASGEQYF. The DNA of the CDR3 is TGCGCCAGCAGTGAGGCTAGCGGCGAGCAGTACTTC.

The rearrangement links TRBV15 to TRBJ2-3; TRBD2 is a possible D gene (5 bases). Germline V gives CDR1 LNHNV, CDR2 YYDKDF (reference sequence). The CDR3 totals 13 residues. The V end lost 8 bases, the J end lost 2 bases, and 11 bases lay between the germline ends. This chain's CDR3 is CATALAATDTQYF. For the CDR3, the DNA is TGTGCCACCGCGCTAGCCGCCACAGATACGCAGTATTTT.

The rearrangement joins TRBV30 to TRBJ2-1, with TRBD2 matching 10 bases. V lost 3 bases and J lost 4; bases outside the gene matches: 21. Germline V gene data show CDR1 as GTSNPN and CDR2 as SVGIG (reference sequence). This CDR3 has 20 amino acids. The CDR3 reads CAWRSFGASGRMGNYNEQFF. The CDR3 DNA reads TGTGCCTGGAGATCCTTTGGGGCTAGCGGGAGAATGGGGAATTACAATGAGCAGTTCTTC.

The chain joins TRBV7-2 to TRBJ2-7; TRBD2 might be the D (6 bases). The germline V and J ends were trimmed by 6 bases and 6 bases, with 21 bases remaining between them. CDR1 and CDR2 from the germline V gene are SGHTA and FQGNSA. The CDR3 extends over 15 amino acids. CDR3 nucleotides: TGTGCCAGCAGTTATATAAGCGGGTCGGGCGGCGAGCAGTACTTC. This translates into CASSYISGSGGEQYF. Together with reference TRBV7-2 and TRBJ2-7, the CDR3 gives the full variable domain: GAGVSQSPSNKVTEKGKDVELRCDPISGHTALYWYRQSLGQGLEFLIYFQGNSAPDKSGLPSDRFSAERTGGSVSTLTIQRTQQEDSAVYLCASSYISGSGGEQYFGPGTRLTVT.

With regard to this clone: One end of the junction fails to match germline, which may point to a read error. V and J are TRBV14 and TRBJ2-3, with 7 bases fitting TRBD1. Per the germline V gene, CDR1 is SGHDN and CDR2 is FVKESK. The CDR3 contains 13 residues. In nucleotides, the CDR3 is TGTGCCAGCAGTCAAGGGGGCGTGGCGAAGCAGTATTTT. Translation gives CASSQGGVAKQYF.

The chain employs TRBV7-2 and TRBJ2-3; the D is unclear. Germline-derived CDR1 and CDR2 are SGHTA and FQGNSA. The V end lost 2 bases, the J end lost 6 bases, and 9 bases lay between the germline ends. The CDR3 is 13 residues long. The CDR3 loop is CASSLTRWDTQYF. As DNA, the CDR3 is TGTGCCAGCAGCTTAACACGATGGGATACGCAGTATTTT.